These 18 T cell receptor beta chains came from one sample sequenced in a study of T cell changes during pregnancy in multiple sclerosis. Profiling relied on immunoSEQ multiplex PCR, and the TCRdb table lists in-frame clones only, not all of them. This sample yields 120,000 or so clones, of which 93% are seen a single time; 6.2% belongs to the top ten. Specimen: peripheral blood, collected before pregnancy. The origin of the receptors is a female donor with multiple sclerosis, enrolled in a pregnancy study.

Of note for this clone: Compared with germline, one end of the junction differs, possibly owing to a read error. The sample holds other DNA sequences that translate to the same CDR3. The chain couples TRBV7-9 to TRBJ2-6, with 9 nucleotides matching TRBD2. CDR3 length: 18 amino acids. Germline values: CDR1 SEHNR, CDR2 FQNEAQ (reference sequence). Here the CDR3 reads CASSPRGGGPAGANVLTF. In DNA form, the CDR3 reads TGCGCCAGCAGCCCGCGGGGGGGAGGGCCGGCGGGGGCCAACGTCCTGACTTTC.

The chain carries TRBV2 and TRBJ1-4; 8 nucleotides line up with TRBD1. The CDR3 totals 15 residues. With 6 bases clipped from V and 4 bases from J, the junction kept 7 bases outside the gene matches. Germline V gene lookup returns CDR1 SNHLY and CDR2 FYNNEI. CDR3 protein: CASSGGQGINEKLFF. The CDR3 DNA sequence: TGTGCCAGCAGCGGAGGACAGGGTATTAATGAAAAACTGTTTTTT.

V usage is TRBV5-4 and J usage is TRBJ1-2, with D possibly being TRBD1 (5 bases). The CDR3 spans 12 residues. Looked up from germline, CDR1 is SGHNT and CDR2 is YYREEE (reference sequence). V lost 5 bases to trimming and J lost 8 bases, with 13 bases between them. The CDR3: CASSFDSAGYTF. In DNA, the CDR3 is TGTGCCAGCAGTTTTGACAGCGCAGGCTACACCTTC.

The chain uses TRBV7-2 and TRBJ1-1; no clear D. With 4 bases removed from V and 0 bases from J, the gap between germline ends came to 9 bases. The V gene's germline CDR1 is SGHTA and CDR2 FQGNSA. The CDR3 runs 14 residues. CDR3 protein: CASSSVAVNTEAFF. The CDR3 region has the DNA TGTGCCAGCAGCTCAGTGGCTGTGAACACTGAAGCTTTCTTT. The full variable domain, in which reference TRBV7-2 and TRBJ1-1 provide the parts outside the CDR3, is GAGVSQSPSNKVTEKGKDVELRCDPISGHTALYWYRQSLGQGLEFLIYFQGNSAPDKSGLPSDRFSAERTGGSVSTLTIQRTQQEDSAVYLCASSSVAVNTEAFFGQGTRLTVV.

The rearrangement links TRBV2 to TRBJ2-2; 8 nucleotides line up with TRBD2. Germline CDR1 and CDR2: SNHLY and FYNNEI. This CDR3 spans 16 amino acids. Unmatched junction bases numbered 8, after V lost 4 bases and J lost 4 bases. As DNA, the CDR3 is TGTGCCAGCAGTGGGCGGGAGCGGGGGAGCACCGGGGAGCTGTTTTTT. Amino acid sequence: CASSGRERGSTGELFF.

The chain has TRBV9 and TRBJ2-6; tentative D call: TRBD1 (6 bases). Trimming shortened V by 4 bases and J by 4 bases, and 12 bases separated the two germline ends. This CDR3 comprises 15 residues. CDR1 is SGDLS, CDR2 YYNGEE, per germline. The chain's CDR3 is CASSLTGSGANVLTF. The CDR3 DNA reads as TGTGCCAGCAGCCTCACAGGGTCCGGGGCCAACGTCCTGACTTTC.

V is TRBV5-1 and J is TRBJ2-7; weak D call: TRBD2 (6 bases). The CDR3 extends over 13 amino acids. In germline, CDR1 is SGHRS, CDR2 YFSETQ. The V end lost 4 bases, the J end lost 13 bases, and 21 bases lay between the germline ends. The CDR3 DNA reads as TGCGCCAGCAGCCCCGACGCGGGACCAGGGTATTACTTC. Its translation: CASSPDAGPGYYF.

The rearrangement links TRBV6-5 to TRBJ1-6, with a tentative D call TRBD1 (6 bases). Trimming took off 4 bases at V and 7 bases at J, with 14 bases between the two ends. The CDR3 is 15 amino acids. Germline CDR1 and CDR2: MNHEY and SVGAGI. The CDR3 coding sequence is TGTGCCAGCAGTTTCGGACAGATCGAGAATTCACCCCTCCACTTT. Translated, it gives CASSFGQIENSPLHF.

This chain connects TRBV10-3 to TRBJ2-2; 10 nucleotides match TRBD2. The germline V gene encodes CDR1 ENHRY and CDR2 SYGVKD. The junction had 5 bases not matched to a gene; V was cut back by 11 bases and J by 5 bases. This CDR3 comprises 13 residues. The CDR3 DNA is TGTGCCGTAAGGACTAGCGGAACCGGGGAGCTGTTTTTT. Encoded protein: CAVRTSGTGELFF.

V gene TRBV7-9 combines with J gene TRBJ1-2; D is perhaps TRBD1 (5 bases). V shed 1 base and J shed 5 bases, with 17 bases lying between them. CDR1 and CDR2 (germline): SEHNR, FQNEAQ (reference sequence). The CDR3 sequence is 16 residues long. The CDR3 sequence: CASSLESPGLGYGYTF. As DNA, the CDR3 is TGTGCCAGCAGCTTAGAGTCCCCGGGACTCGGATATGGCTACACCTTC.

This chain links TRBV14 with TRBJ2-7; D remains unclear. The V gene lost 3 bases and the J gene lost 3 bases, with 12 bases spanning the gap. The CDR3 consists of 14 residues. Germline CDR1 SGHDN, CDR2 FVKESK. Written as DNA, the CDR3 is TGTGCCAGCAGCCATAAACAGACCTTCTACGAGCAGTACTTC. This encodes CASSHKQTFYEQYF.

This clone occurred a few times. J is TRBJ2-7 and V is TRBV6-9; 8 positions agree with TRBD2. The CDR3 sequence is 13 residues long. The V segment lost 2 bases and the J segment 5 bases; nucleotides outside the gene matches: 2. The germline V gene encodes CDR1 MNHGY and CDR2 SVAAGI. CDR3: CASSYRGGNEQYF. In nucleotides, the CDR3 is TGTGCCAGCAGTTATCGGGGGGGCAACGAGCAGTACTTC.

The chain is built from TRBV28 and TRBJ1-1, with D perhaps TRBD1 (6 bases). V was trimmed by 6 bases and J by 12 bases, leaving 11 bases between them. The CDR3 runs 10 residues. From germline, CDR1 is MDHEN and CDR2 SYDVKM. The CDR3 region is CASRRGGTFF. In DNA, the CDR3 is TGTGCCAGCAGAAGGGGGGGAACTTTCTTT.

The chain joins TRBV11-3 to TRBJ2-7; TRBD1 might be the D (5 bases). CDR1 is SGHNT, CDR2 YENEEA, per germline. Trimming took off 10 bases at V and 6 bases at J, with 19 bases between the two ends. The CDR3 extends over 13 amino acids. The CDR3 DNA follows: TGTGCCATCAAAGGGGATTGGGAAGTCGAGCAGTACTTC. This sequence encodes CAIKGDWEVEQYF.

The chain combines TRBV7-8 with TRBJ1-1; 8 nucleotides agree with TRBD1. The CDR3 contains 13 residues. V shed 6 bases and J 7 bases; nucleotides not matched to a gene: 7. Per the germline V gene, CDR1 is SGHVS and CDR2 is FQNEAQ. CDR3: CASSFDRGLEAFF. The CDR3 DNA is TGTGCCAGCAGTTTCGACAGGGGCCTTGAAGCTTTCTTT.

The V and J genes are TRBV11-2 and TRBJ1-5; TRBD1 is a possible D gene (5 bases). The germline CDR1 and CDR2 sequences are SGHAT and FQNNGV. The CDR3 spans 16 residues. V shed 3 bases and J shed 1 base, with 13 bases lying between them. The CDR3 sequence is CASSLGGFGSNQPQHF. DNA for the CDR3: TGTGCCAGCAGCTTGGGGGGGTTTGGGAGCAATCAGCCCCAGCATTTT.

The chain carries TRBV9 and TRBJ1-2; TRBD1 is a possible D gene (6 bases). Germline V CDR1 and CDR2: SGDLS, YYNGEE. This CDR3 region has 12 residues. V lost 0 bases to trimming and J lost 7 bases, with 7 bases between them. The DNA for the CDR3 is TGTGCCAGCAGCGTAGGGGGGCCTGGCTACACCTTC. It translates to CASSVGGPGYTF. Complete variable domain (other parts from reference TRBV9 and TRBJ1-2): DSGVTQTPKHLITATGQRVTLRCSPRSGDLSVYWYQQSLDQGLQFLIQYYNGEERAKGNILERFSAQQFPDLHSELNLSSLELGDSALYFCASSVGGPGYTFGSGTRLTVV.

The chain has TRBV28 and TRBJ2-3; 12 bases align to TRBD2. V was pared by 4 bases and J by 3 bases, with 5 bases of the junction left unmatched. The germline V gene has CDR1 MDHEN and CDR2 SYDVKM. The length of the CDR3 is 16 residues. The CDR3 nucleotides are TGTGCCAGCAGTTCCCCAGGACTAGCGGGAACAGATACGCAGTATTTT. It specifies CASSSPGLAGTDTQYF.